Below are 3 T cell receptor beta chains sequenced from a single sample in a study of cytomegalovirus exposure and HLA in healthy donors. PCR employed 60 Vbeta and 13 Jbeta primers. Here immunoSEQ multiplex PCR was the method, and the copy in TCRdb shows in-frame clones only, minus some. The sample spans some 140,000 clones; the ten largest clones claim 1.5% to 2.5%. Sequencing was done on a sample of PBMCs. These receptors originate from a woman aged 55-70 years in good health and CMV-seronegative.

The chain uses TRBV2 and TRBJ1-4; 7 bases fit TRBD1. This CDR3 has 13 amino acids. Germline trimming cut 2 bases from V and 7 bases from J; bases unmatched to any gene: 1. The germline gives CDR1 SNHLY, CDR2 FYNNEI. The CDR3 DNA sequence: TGTGCCAGCAGTGAAAGGGGGCGTGAAAAACTGTTTTTT. As protein: CASSERGREKLFF. Full variable domain (rest looked up from reference TRBV2 and TRBJ1-4): EPEVTQTPSHQVTQMGQEVILRCVPISNHLYFYWYRQILGQKVEFLVSFYNNEISEKSEIFDDQFSVERPDGSNFTLKIRSTKLEDSAMYFCASSERGREKLFFGSGTQLSVL.

The V and J genes are TRBV18 and TRBJ2-3; 7 nucleotides agree with TRBD2. The CDR3 spans 15 residues. Germline CDR1 and CDR2: KGHSH and LQKENI. V was pared by 0 bases and J by 5 bases, with 5 bases of the junction left unmatched. The CDR3 DNA reads TGTGCCAGCTCACCACCGGCAGCGGGGCGAGATACGCAGTATTTT. This translates into CASSPPAAGRDTQYF.

V gene TRBV7-9 combines with J gene TRBJ1-6, with D uncertain. V was shortened by 3 bases and J by 5 bases, with 11 bases between the two germline ends. This CDR3 is 15 amino acids long. Per germline, CDR1 SEHNR and CDR2 FQNEAQ (reference sequence). For the CDR3, the DNA is TGTGCCAGCAGCTTCTCCGGACTCAATAATTCACCCCTCCACTTT. It yields the protein CASSFSGLNNSPLHF.